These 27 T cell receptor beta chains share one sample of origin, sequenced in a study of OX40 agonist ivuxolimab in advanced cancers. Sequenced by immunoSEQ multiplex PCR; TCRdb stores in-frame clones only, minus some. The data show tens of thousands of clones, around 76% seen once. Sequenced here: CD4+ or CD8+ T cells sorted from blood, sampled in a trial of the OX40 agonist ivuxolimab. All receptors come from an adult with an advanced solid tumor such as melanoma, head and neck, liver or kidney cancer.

The CDR3 DNA is TGTGCCAGCAGTCTCGGGACAGGGCTCGGTTTCGGTCCCTATGGCTACACCTTC. Translating gives CASSLGTGLGFGPYGYTF. The gene calls are TRBV28 and TRBJ1-2, with 9 bases matching TRBD1. The CDR3 is made up of 18 amino acids. Per the germline V gene, CDR1 is MDHEN and CDR2 is SYDVKM. J gave up 4 bases and V 5 bases, and 17 bases lay outside the gene matches.

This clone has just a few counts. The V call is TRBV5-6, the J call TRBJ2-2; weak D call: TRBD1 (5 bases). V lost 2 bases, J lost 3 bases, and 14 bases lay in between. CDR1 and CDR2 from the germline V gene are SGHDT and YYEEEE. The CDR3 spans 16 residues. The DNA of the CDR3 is TGTGCCAGCAGCTTCTACCTCCCAGGGTACACCGGGGAGCTGTTTTTT. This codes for CASSFYLPGYTGELFF.

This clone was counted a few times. CDR3 protein: CASSFRDPAGGPTYEQYF. CDR3 in DNA: TGTGCCAGCAGCTTTCGAGATCCAGCGGGAGGGCCTACCTACGAGCAGTACTTC. The chain links TRBV28 to TRBJ2-7; 10 bases match TRBD2. This CDR3 is 18 amino acids long. The V gene's germline CDR1 is MDHEN and CDR2 SYDVKM. V gave up 6 bases and J gave up 2 bases; unmatched junction bases: 16.

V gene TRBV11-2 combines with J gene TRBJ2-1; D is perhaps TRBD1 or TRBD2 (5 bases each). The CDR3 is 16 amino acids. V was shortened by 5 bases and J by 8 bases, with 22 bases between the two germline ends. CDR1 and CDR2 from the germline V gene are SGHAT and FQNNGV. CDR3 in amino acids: CASSPFPGREKDEQFF. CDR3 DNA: TGTGCCAGCAGCCCCTTTCCGGGACGAGAGAAGGATGAGCAGTTCTTC.

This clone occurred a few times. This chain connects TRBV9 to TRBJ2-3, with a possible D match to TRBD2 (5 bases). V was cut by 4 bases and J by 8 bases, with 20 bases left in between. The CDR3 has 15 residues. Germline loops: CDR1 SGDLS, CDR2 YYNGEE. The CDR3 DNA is TGTGCCAGCAGCCCAGACGATATTATTCGGGGTACGCAGTATTTT. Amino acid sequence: CASSPDDIIRGTQYF.

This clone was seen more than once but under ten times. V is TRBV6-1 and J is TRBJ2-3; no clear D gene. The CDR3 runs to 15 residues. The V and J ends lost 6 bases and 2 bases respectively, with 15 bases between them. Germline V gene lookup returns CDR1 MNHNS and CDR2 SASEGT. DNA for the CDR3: TGTGCCAGCAGAATCTCGCTGACGCCCACAGATACGCAGTATTTT. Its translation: CASRISLTPTDTQYF.

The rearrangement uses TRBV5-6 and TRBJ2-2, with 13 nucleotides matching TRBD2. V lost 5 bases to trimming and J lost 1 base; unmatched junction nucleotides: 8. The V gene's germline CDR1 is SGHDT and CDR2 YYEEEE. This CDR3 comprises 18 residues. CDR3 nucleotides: TGTGCCAGCAGGCCAACTAGCGGGGGGGCCAGGAACACCGGGGAGCTGTTTTTT. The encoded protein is CASRPTSGGARNTGELFF.

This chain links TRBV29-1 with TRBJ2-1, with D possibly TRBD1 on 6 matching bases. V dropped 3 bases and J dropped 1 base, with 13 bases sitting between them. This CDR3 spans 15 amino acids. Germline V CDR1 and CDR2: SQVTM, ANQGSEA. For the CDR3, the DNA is TGCAGCGTTGATCAGGGCGACAGGTCCTACAATGAGCAGTTCTTC. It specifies CSVDQGDRSYNEQFF.

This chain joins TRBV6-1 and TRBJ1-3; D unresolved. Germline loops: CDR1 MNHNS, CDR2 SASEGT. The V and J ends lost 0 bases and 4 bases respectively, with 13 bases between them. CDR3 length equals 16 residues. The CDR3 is CASSEALRNEGNTIYF. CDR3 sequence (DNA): TGTGCCAGCAGTGAAGCTTTAAGGAACGAAGGAAACACCATATATTTT.

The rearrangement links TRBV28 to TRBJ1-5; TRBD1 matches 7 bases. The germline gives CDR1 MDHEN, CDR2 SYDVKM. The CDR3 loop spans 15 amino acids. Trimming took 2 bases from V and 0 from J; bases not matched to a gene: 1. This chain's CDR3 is CASSLQGGSNQPQHF. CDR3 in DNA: TGTGCCAGCAGTTTACAGGGGGGTAGCAATCAGCCCCAGCATTTT.

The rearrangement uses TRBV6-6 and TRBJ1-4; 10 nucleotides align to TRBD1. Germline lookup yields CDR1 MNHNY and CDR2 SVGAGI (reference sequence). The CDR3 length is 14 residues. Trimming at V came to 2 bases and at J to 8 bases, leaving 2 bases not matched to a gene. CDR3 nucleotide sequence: TGTGCCAGCAGTTACCCGGGACAGGGGGAAAAACTGTTTTTT. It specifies CASSYPGQGEKLFF.

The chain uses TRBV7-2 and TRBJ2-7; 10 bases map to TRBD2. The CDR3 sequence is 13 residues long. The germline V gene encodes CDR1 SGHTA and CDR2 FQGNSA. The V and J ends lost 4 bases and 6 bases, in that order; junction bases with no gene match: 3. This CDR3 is CASSSQREGEQYF. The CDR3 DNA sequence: TGTGCCAGCAGCTCCCAGCGGGAGGGCGAGCAGTACTTC.

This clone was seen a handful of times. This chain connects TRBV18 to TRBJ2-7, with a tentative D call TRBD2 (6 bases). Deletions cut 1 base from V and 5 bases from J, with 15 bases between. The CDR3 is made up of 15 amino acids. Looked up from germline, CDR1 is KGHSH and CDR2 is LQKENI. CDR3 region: CASSPLVGRGHEQYF. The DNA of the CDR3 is TGTGCCAGCTCACCACTCGTCGGGAGAGGGCACGAGCAGTACTTC.

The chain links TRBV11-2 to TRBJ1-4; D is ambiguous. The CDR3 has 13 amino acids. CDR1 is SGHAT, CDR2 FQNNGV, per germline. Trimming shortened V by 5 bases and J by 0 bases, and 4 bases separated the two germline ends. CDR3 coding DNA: TGTGCCAGCAGCCGGGCAACTAATGAAAAACTGTTTTTT. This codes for CASSRATNEKLFF.

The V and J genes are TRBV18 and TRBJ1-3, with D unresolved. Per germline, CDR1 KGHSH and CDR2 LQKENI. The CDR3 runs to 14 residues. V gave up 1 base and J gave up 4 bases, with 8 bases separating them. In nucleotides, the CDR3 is TGTGCCAGCTCACCACAGGGCGACGGAAACACCATATATTTT. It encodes CASSPQGDGNTIYF.

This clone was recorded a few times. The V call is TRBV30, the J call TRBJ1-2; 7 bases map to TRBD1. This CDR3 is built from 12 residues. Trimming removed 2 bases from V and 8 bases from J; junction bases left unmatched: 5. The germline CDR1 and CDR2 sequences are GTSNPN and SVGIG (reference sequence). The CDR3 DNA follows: TGTGCCTGGAGTTTGACAGGGAAGGGCTACACCTTC. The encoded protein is CAWSLTGKGYTF.

CDR3 coding DNA: TGTGCCAGCAGTTACGAGCAGTACTTC. Its protein is CASSYEQYF. The gene calls are TRBV6-5 and TRBJ2-7; no reliable D call. Trimming shortened V by 2 bases and J by 7 bases, and 0 bases separated the two germline ends. The CDR3 extends over 9 amino acids. CDR1 is MNHEY and CDR2 is SVGAGI in the germline V gene.

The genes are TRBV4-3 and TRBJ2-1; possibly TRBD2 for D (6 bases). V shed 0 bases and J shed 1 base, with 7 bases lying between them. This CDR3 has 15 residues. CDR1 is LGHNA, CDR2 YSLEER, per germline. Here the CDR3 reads CASSQEGLSYNEQFF. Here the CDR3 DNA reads TGCGCCAGCAGCCAAGAGGGACTTTCCTACAATGAGCAGTTCTTC.

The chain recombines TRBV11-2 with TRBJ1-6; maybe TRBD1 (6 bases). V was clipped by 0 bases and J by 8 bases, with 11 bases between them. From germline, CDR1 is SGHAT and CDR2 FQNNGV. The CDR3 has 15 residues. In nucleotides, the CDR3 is TGTGCCAGCAGCTTAGAGGGACATAGGGATTCACCCCTCCACTTT. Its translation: CASSLEGHRDSPLHF.

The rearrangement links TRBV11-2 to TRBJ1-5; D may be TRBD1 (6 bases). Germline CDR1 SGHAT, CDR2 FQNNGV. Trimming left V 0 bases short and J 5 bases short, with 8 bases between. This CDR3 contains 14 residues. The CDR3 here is CASSLDRGHQPQHF. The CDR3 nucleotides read TGTGCCAGCAGCTTAGACAGGGGACATCAGCCCCAGCATTTT. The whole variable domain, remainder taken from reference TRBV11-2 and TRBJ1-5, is EAGVAQSPRYKIIEKRQSVAFWCNPISGHATLYWYQQILGQGPKLLIQFQNNGVVDDSQLPKDRFSAERLKGVDSTLKIQPAKLEDSAVYLCASSLDRGHQPQHFGDGTRLSIL.

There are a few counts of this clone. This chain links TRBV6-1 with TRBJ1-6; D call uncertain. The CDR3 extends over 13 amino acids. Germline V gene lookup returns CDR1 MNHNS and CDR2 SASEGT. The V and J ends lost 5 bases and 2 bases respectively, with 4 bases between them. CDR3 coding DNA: TGTGCCAGCAGTCGGACCTATAATTCACCCCTCCACTTT. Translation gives CASSRTYNSPLHF.

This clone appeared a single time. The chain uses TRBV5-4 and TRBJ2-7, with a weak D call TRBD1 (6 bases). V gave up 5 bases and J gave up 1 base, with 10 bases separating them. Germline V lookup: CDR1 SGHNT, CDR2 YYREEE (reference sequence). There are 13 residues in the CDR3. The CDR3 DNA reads TGTGCCAGCAGGCTGACAGGTTCCTACGAGCAGTACTTC. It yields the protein CASRLTGSYEQYF.

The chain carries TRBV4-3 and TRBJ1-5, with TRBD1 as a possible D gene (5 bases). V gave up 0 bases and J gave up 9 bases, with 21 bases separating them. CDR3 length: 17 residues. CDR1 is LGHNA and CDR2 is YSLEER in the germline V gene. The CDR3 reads CASSQEIGETGVWPQHF. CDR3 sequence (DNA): TGCGCCAGCAGCCAAGAAATAGGGGAAACAGGCGTCTGGCCCCAGCATTTT.

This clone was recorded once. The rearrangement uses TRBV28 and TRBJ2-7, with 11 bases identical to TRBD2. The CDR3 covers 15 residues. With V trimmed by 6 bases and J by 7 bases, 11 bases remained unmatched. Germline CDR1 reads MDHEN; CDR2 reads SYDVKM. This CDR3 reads CASRNSGTSGAEQYF. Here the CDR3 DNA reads TGTGCCAGCAGAAACTCCGGGACTAGCGGAGCTGAGCAGTACTTC.

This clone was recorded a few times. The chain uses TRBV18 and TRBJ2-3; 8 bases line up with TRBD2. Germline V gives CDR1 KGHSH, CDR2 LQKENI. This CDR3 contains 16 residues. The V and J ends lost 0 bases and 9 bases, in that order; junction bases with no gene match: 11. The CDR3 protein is CASSPPSLAELQTQYF. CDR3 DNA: TGTGCCAGCTCACCACCGTCACTAGCGGAGCTACAAACGCAGTATTTT.

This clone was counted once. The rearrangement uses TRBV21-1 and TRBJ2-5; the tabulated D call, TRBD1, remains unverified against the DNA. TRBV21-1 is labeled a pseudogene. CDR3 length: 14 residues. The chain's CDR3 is CASSKIPGNETQYF. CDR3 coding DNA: TGTGCCAGCAGCAAAATCCCAGGGAACGAGACCCAGTACTTC.

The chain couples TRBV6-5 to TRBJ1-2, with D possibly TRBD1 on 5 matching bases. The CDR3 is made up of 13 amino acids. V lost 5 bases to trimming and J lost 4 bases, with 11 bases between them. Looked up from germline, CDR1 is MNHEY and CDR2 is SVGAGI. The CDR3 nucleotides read TGTGCCAGCAGTCTGGACATTATCTATGGCTACACCTTC. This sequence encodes CASSLDIIYGYTF.